The following is a TCR beta chain sequence with its context. These data belong to a study of shared clonotypes between healthy human individuals. The repertoire was sequenced with immunoSEQ multiplex PCR; TCRdb's copy has only in-frame clones and lacks some. The table includes about 2.4 million clones, just over 90% detected once. The germline V and J ends were trimmed by 8 bases and 2 bases, with 13 bases remaining between them. This CDR3 contains 14 residues. Germline values: CDR1 MNHEY, CDR2 SVGAGI. The sequenced material came from naive CD4+ T cells sorted from blood. The subset is: CD45RA+ positively selected. The genes are TRBV6-5 and TRBJ1-5; D perhaps matches TRBD1 (6 bases). This clonotype was sampled from a man younger than 35 in good health. CDR3 amino acids: CASQQGSGNQPQHF. The CDR3 bases are TGTGCCAGCCAACAGGGTTCAGGCAATCAGCCCCAGCATTTT.